The following is a TCR beta chain sequence with its context. This sample is drawn from a study of blood T cell repertoires in COVID-19. TCRdb's table, derived via immunoSEQ multiplex PCR, lists solely in-frame clones and lacks some. Of 300,000 to 350,000 clones listed, about four fifths are singletons. The CDR3 runs to 15 residues. V shed 1 base and J shed 6 bases, with 17 bases lying between them. Germline CDR1 and CDR2: SGHRS and YFSETQ. The chain combines TRBV5-1 with TRBJ2-7; a weak D match, TRBD2 (6 bases). The TCR comes from a man aged 25 to 40 with active or convalescent COVID-19. Sequenced sample: peripheral blood. The CDR3 sequence: CASSLRLERGSEQYF. For the CDR3, the DNA is TGCGCCAGCAGCTTGAGACTAGAACGGGGTTCCGAGCAGTACTTC.